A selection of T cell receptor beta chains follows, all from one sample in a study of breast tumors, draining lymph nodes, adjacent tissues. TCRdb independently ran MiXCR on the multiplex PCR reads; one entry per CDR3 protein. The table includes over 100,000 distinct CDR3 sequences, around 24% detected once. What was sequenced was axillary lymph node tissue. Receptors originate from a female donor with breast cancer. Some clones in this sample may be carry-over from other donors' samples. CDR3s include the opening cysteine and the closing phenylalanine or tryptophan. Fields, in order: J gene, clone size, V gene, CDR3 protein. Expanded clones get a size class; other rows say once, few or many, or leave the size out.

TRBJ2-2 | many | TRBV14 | CASSTGGGTGELFF
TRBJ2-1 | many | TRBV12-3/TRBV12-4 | CASSPQGLDENEQFF
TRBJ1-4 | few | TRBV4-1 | CASSQEYRGREEKLFF
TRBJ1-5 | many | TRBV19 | CASSRGRGSNQPQHF
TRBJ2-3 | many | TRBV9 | CASSVGRWGREDTQYF
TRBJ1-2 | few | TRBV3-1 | CASSQVSQGMRGYTF
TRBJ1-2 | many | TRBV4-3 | CASSRGGGWGGYTF
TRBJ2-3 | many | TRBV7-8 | CASSSDTGFPTDTQYF
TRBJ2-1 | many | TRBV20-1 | CSARGASSPYNEQFF
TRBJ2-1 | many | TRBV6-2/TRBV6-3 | CASSRTSGSGPYNEQFF
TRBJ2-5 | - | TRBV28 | CASSSGWLRETQYF
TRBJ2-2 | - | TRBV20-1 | CSASSGSPGELFF
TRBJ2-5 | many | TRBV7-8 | CAAGGGETQYF
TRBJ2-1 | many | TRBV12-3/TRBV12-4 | CASSSHGGQQYNEQFF
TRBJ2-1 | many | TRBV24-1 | CATSDPGTGAYNEQFF
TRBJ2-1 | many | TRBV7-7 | CASSLAQGLGNEQFF
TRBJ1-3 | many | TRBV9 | CASSEGGPGNTIYF
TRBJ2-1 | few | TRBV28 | CASNAPRRLAGYNEQFF
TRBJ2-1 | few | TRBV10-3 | CAISAPMLSGDSYNEQFF
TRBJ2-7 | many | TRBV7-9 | CASSSRGGYEQYF
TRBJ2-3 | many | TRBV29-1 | CSVEQGAADTQYF
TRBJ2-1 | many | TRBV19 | CASTRDSSYNEQFF
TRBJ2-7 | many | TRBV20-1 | CSARGSEFYEQYF
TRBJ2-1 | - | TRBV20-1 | CSASIGGGANNEQFF
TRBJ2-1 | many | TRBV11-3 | CASSLGQGYWNEQFF
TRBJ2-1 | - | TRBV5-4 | CASSRTSGDHSEQFF
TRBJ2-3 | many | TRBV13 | CASSSTLAGGSGDTDTQYF
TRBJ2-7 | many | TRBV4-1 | CASSQGKGDYEQYF
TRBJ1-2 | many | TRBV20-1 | CSARDPGRSNYGYTF
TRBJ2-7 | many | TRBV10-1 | CASWVERKFSYEQYF
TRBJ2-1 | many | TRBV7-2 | CASSLGAGLNNEQFF
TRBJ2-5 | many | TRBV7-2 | CASSPGLGRGETQYF
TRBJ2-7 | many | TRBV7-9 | CASSLRTGGNEQYF